This T cell receptor beta chain comes out of a study of T cell changes during pregnancy in multiple sclerosis. Germline V gene data show CDR1 as KGHSH and CDR2 as LQKENI. The CDR3 runs to 16 residues. The V gene end was trimmed by 5 bases and the J gene end by 2 bases; junction bases not matched to a gene: 7. Clones were read by immunoSEQ multiplex PCR, and TCRdb kept only the in-frame ones, dropping some. The sample yields under 85,000 clones, around 90% seen once. The J gene is TRBJ2-3, the V gene TRBV18, with 10 positions matching TRBD1. The specimen was peripheral blood, collected after pregnancy. The clonotype comes from a female donor in good health, enrolled as a control in a pregnancy study. The DNA for the CDR3 is TGTGCCAGCTCAAGGACAGGGGGGTCCCTCACAGATACGCAGTATTTT. Encoded protein: CASSRTGGSLTDTQYF.